Listed here is a single TCR beta chain. Methods used by the authors: Amplification with reference gene primers provided the estimates of nucleated cell counts. TCRdb's table, derived via immunoSEQ multiplex PCR, lists solely in-frame clones and lacks some. Clonal size and the V and J genes are those of that table, whereas D and trimming came from the DNA. The table has tens of thousands of clones, less than 95% seen once. This CDR3 region has 15 residues. Trimming took 6 bases from V and 1 from J; bases not matched to a gene: 6. Germline lookup yields CDR1 LNHDA and CDR2 SQIVND (reference sequence). The data were obtained in a study of blood T cell repertoires in COVID-19.

The sequence derives from a woman aged 40 to 49 with active COVID-19. The sample taken for sequencing was peripheral blood. V and J are TRBV19 and TRBJ2-3, with 8 bases identical to TRBD1. CDR3 nucleotides: TGTGCCAGTAGGGACAGGGCAGCGGGCACAGATACGCAGTATTTT. This codes for CASRDRAAGTDTQYF.